These 27 T cell receptor beta chains were all obtained from the same sample, sequenced in a study of identical twins. One entry per CDR3 protein, called by TCRdb with MiXCR from the 5' RACE reads. The sample comprises 300,000 to 350,000 distinct CDR3 sequences, 9% to 15% of which are singletons, and around 7.8% rests with the top ten. This sample was shared with a second study, whose subject was yellow fever vaccine responses in identical twins.

The sequenced material came from CD8+ T cells sorted from blood. The receptor set was obtained from a woman younger than 30 in good health.

This clonotype was recorded a few times. V and J are TRBV28 and TRBJ2-7; 8 positions match TRBD2. V gave up 8 bases and J gave up 0 bases; unmatched junction bases: 15. The CDR3 spans 17 residues. CDR1 MDHEN and CDR2 SYDVKM come from the germline V gene. CDR3 nucleotides: TGTGCCAGCGGCATCCTAGGTAGCGGGGTTCACTCCTACGAGCAGTACGTC. It yields the protein CASGILGSGVHSYEQYV.

In its sample, this clonotype was seen a few times. V and J are TRBV2 and TRBJ1-1; a possible D gene is TRBD1 (6 bases). Germline loops: CDR1 SNHLY, CDR2 FYNNEI. CDR3 size: 17 residues. V lost 7 bases to trimming and J lost 2 bases, with 23 bases between them. CDR3 DNA sequence: TGTGCCAGCAAGAGGGGACCGGTTCAAGGGGGTAACACTGAAGCTTTCTTT. It is translated as CASKRGPVQGGNTEAFF.

The chain uses TRBV24-1 and TRBJ2-5, with D perhaps being TRBD1 or TRBD2 (6 bases each). The CDR3 totals 14 residues. CDR1 and CDR2 from the germline V gene are KGHDR and SFDVKD. Trimming left V 1 base short and J 5 bases short, with 10 bases between. The CDR3 loop reads CATSDLGGRETQYF. The CDR3 nucleotides read TGTGCCACCAGTGATTTAGGGGGGCGGGAGACCCAGTACTTC.

The V call is TRBV28, the J call TRBJ2-5, with TRBD2 matching 15 bases. The CDR3 is 16 residues long. The V and J ends lost 4 bases and 5 bases, in that order; junction bases with no gene match: 5. Germline loops: CDR1 MDHEN, CDR2 SYDVKM. The CDR3 bases are TGTGCCAGCAGTTCCGGACTAGCGGGAGGGCCCGAGACCCAGTACTTC. Translation: CASSSGLAGGPETQYF. Full variable domain (remainder filled in from reference TRBV28 and TRBJ2-5): DVKVTQSSRYLVKRTGEKVFLECVQDMDHENMFWYRQDPGLGLRLIYFSYDVKMKEKGDIPEGYSVSREKKERFSLILESASTNQTSMYLCASSSGLAGGPETQYFGPGTRLLVL.

This clonotype has just a few counts. The chain carries TRBV2 and TRBJ2-3; the D is unclear. CDR1 and CDR2 from the germline V gene are SNHLY and FYNNEI. V gave up 1 base and J gave up 0 bases, with 8 bases separating them. The CDR3 has 15 amino acids. CDR3 in DNA: TGTGCCAGCAGTGAAGGAAGGGTTAGCACAGATACGCAGTATTTT. It yields the protein CASSEGRVSTDTQYF.

The chain couples TRBV7-8 to TRBJ2-2, with D perhaps TRBD2 (6 bases). The V end lost 1 base, the J end lost 7 bases, and 7 bases lay between the germline ends. CDR3 length: 13 residues. Germline loops: CDR1 SGHVS, CDR2 FQNEAQ. CDR3: CASSLVGGGELFF. The DNA for the CDR3 is TGTGCCAGCAGCTTAGTGGGGGGCGGGGAGCTGTTTTTT.

This clonotype was counted many times. The chain combines TRBV29-1 with TRBJ2-1; a possible D gene is TRBD1 (6 bases). Germline V lookup: CDR1 SQVTM, CDR2 ANQGSEA. The CDR3 runs 15 residues. Between the trimmed V and J ends, which lost 3 bases and 0 bases, there was a span of 12 bases. CDR3 amino acids: CSVDGQPSSYNEQFF. In nucleotides, the CDR3 is TGCAGCGTTGACGGACAGCCAAGCTCCTACAATGAGCAGTTCTTC.

This clonotype was counted only a few times. The gene calls are TRBV7-2 and TRBJ2-1; D gene unclear. V dropped 9 bases and J dropped 4 bases, with 7 bases sitting between them. Germline values: CDR1 SGHTA, CDR2 FQGNSA. CDR3 size: 11 residues. The CDR3 DNA reads TGTGCCAGTGACGCATACAATGAGCAGTTCTTC. Translation gives CASDAYNEQFF.

This clonotype was counted ten times or more. This chain links TRBV27 with TRBJ2-5; TRBD2 aligns across 7 bases. The germline CDR1 and CDR2 sequences are MNHEY and SMNVEV (reference sequence). The CDR3 spans 15 residues. J lost 5 bases, V lost 2 bases, and 8 bases had no gene match. CDR3 sequence reads: CASSLRGRASETQYF. CDR3 nucleotide sequence: TGTGCCAGCAGTTTACGAGGGAGGGCCTCTGAGACCCAGTACTTC.

V gene TRBV6-1 combines with J gene TRBJ2-7, with 11 positions matching TRBD2. Unmatched junction bases numbered 10, after V lost 5 bases and J lost 7 bases. Germline values: CDR1 MNHNS, CDR2 SASEGT. The CDR3 length is 15 residues. CDR3 in amino acids: CASSPSGGPVGEQYV. CDR3 bases: TGTGCCAGCAGTCCTAGCGGGGGGCCGGTTGGGGAGCAGTACGTC.

This clonotype was counted only a few times. The chain is built from TRBV7-2 and TRBJ2-1, with 7 bases matching TRBD1. Germline assignment: CDR1 SGHTA and CDR2 FQGNSA. The CDR3 loop spans 14 amino acids. V lost 5 bases, J lost 7 bases, and 8 bases stayed unmatched. CDR3 loop: CASSHNRGQNEQFF. The CDR3 nucleotides read TGTGCCAGCAGCCATAACAGGGGTCAGAATGAGCAGTTCTTC.

CDR3 region: CASRTANTDTQYF. For the CDR3, the DNA is TGTGCCAGCAGGACGGCTAACACAGATACGCAGTATTTT. The chain employs TRBV12-3 or TRBV12-4 and TRBJ2-3; D gene uncertain. V was pared by 6 bases and J by 2 bases, with 9 bases between. The CDR3 length is 13 residues.

The V call is TRBV28, the J call TRBJ2-2, with D possibly being TRBD1 or TRBD2 (5 bases each). The CDR3 is 15 residues long. V shed 3 bases and J shed 0 bases, with 8 bases lying between them. Germline V gives CDR1 MDHEN, CDR2 SYDVKM. The CDR3 DNA reads TGTGCCAGCAGTTTTCCGGGGCCGAACACCGGGGAGCTGTTTTTT. Residues: CASSFPGPNTGELFF.

This clonotype was counted a few times. The gene calls are TRBV28 and TRBJ2-1, with 10 bases fitting TRBD2. V was pared by 8 bases and J by 8 bases, with 6 bases of the junction left unmatched. This CDR3 region has 13 residues. Germline CDR1 is MDHEN and CDR2 is SYDVKM. Written as DNA, the CDR3 is TGTGCCAGCGAGCGGGGGGGCCGTGATGAGCAGTTCTTC. Its translation is CASERGGRDEQFF.

The sample holds many counts of this clonotype. This chain uses TRBV5-5 with TRBJ2-7, with TRBD2 identical over 7 bases. Per germline, CDR1 SGHKS and CDR2 YYEKEE (reference sequence). The CDR3 totals 14 residues. V lost 4 bases and J lost 0; bases outside the gene matches: 4. CDR3 coding DNA: TGTGCCAGCAGCCTCGGGACTAACTCCTACGAGCAGTACTTC. Its protein product is CASSLGTNSYEQYF.

The chain links TRBV7-9 to TRBJ1-2; tentatively, D is TRBD1 (5 bases). CDR1 SEHNR and CDR2 FQNEAQ come from the germline V gene (reference sequence). Trimming left V 5 bases short and J 5 bases short, with 12 bases between. CDR3 length: 13 residues. The CDR3 bases are TGTGCCAGCAGCATATTTGGGGGTTATGGCTACACCTTC. Protein sequence: CASSIFGGYGYTF.

The gene calls are TRBV4-1 and TRBJ2-3; the D gene could be TRBD1 or TRBD2 (5 bases each). Germline loops: CDR1 MGHRA, CDR2 YSYEKL. This CDR3 has 16 amino acids. V lost 3 bases and J 6 bases, leaving 19 bases between the germline ends. CDR3 region: CASSHPGTVGLDTQYF. For the CDR3, the DNA is TGCGCCAGCAGCCATCCAGGGACCGTGGGGTTGGATACGCAGTATTTT.

The rearrangement joins TRBV7-3 to TRBJ2-1; D is ambiguous. V was cut by 1 base and J by 8 bases, with 12 bases left in between. The CDR3 is 14 residues long. Germline V CDR1 and CDR2: SGHTA, FQGTGA. The DNA for the CDR3 is TGTGCCAGCAGCTTAAGGGGTGCCGACCATGAGCAGTTCTTC. Translating it yields CASSLRGADHEQFF.

This clonotype has a count of ten or more. V gene TRBV4-2 combines with J gene TRBJ2-3; D is undetermined. Germline lookup yields CDR1 LGHNA and CDR2 YNFKEQ. The CDR3 is 14 amino acids. The V end lost 0 bases, the J end lost 6 bases, and 10 bases lay between the germline ends. The CDR3 region is CASSQEAPSDTQYF. CDR3 in DNA: TGTGCCAGCAGCCAAGAGGCACCCTCGGATACGCAGTATTTT.

This clonotype has just one count. The chain joins TRBV20-1 to TRBJ2-3, with no clear D. Deletions cut 4 bases from V and 1 base from J, with 9 bases between. The CDR3 spans 13 residues. The germline CDR1 and CDR2 sequences are DFQATT and SNEGSKA (reference sequence). For the CDR3, the DNA is TGCAGTGCTATCGGCGTCGGCACAGATACGCAGTATTTT. Its protein product is CSAIGVGTDTQYF.

The sample holds a few counts of this clonotype. The rearrangement joins TRBV6-5 to TRBJ2-3; D possibly uses TRBD1 or TRBD2 (5 bases each). The CDR3 totals 15 residues. Per the germline V gene, CDR1 is MNHEY and CDR2 is SVGAGI. V lost 3 bases to trimming and J lost 4 bases, with 14 bases between them. As DNA, the CDR3 is TGTGCCAGCAGTTATCGAGGGCTAGGGGCAGATACGCAGTATTTT. It specifies CASSYRGLGADTQYF.

V gene TRBV19 combines with J gene TRBJ2-5; perhaps TRBD1 as D (6 bases). Per germline, CDR1 LNHDA and CDR2 SQIVND (reference sequence). Trimming cost V 3 bases and J 5 bases, with 13 bases left between them. CDR3 length equals 14 residues. CDR3 DNA sequence: TGTGCCAGTAGTATCCGGGACACCGAGGAGACCCAGTACTTC. This translates into CASSIRDTEETQYF.

Only a few counts were recorded for this clonotype. The gene calls are TRBV9 and TRBJ2-7; 12 nucleotides match TRBD2. CDR1 and CDR2 from the germline V gene are SGDLS and YYNGEE. The CDR3 contains 14 residues. With V trimmed by 3 bases and J by 7 bases, 5 bases remained unmatched. CDR3 residues: CASSATSGSLEQYF. CDR3 nucleotide sequence: TGTGCCAGCAGCGCGACTAGCGGGAGTCTGGAGCAGTACTTC.

The chain carries TRBV27 and TRBJ1-5, with 9 bases fitting TRBD1. Germline CDR1 and CDR2: MNHEY and SMNVEV (reference sequence). The CDR3 has 15 residues. V lost 6 bases, J lost 1 base, and 4 bases stayed unmatched. CDR3 sequence (DNA): TGTGCCAGCAGAACCGGGACAGGGAGCAATCAGCCCCAGCATTTT. This encodes CASRTGTGSNQPQHF.

This clonotype was found a few times. The rearrangement joins TRBV27 to TRBJ2-3, with 13 nucleotides matching TRBD2. Per the germline V gene, CDR1 is MNHEY and CDR2 is SMNVEV (reference sequence). The ends lost 2 bases at V and 6 bases at J; junction bases unmatched: 5. The CDR3 runs to 16 residues. CDR3 in amino acids: CASSLTSGGAMDTQYF. The CDR3 DNA reads as TGTGCCAGCAGTTTAACTAGCGGGGGGGCAATGGATACGCAGTATTTT.

This clonotype was seen a handful of times. The V call is TRBV12-5, the J call TRBJ2-1, with 7 bases matching TRBD1. J gave up 5 bases and V 0 bases, and 13 bases lay outside the gene matches. The CDR3 runs to 18 residues. Per germline, CDR1 LGHNT and CDR2 FRNRAP. CDR3 sequence (DNA): TGTGCTAGTGGTTTGGTACGGTTCGGCAGGGGGTTTCACAATGAGCAGTTCTTC. Its protein product is CASGLVRFGRGFHNEQFF.

This rearrangement joins TRBV5-1 to TRBJ1-6, with 11 bases that match TRBD1. The CDR3 runs to 15 residues. From germline, CDR1 is SGHRS and CDR2 YFSETQ. The V gene end was trimmed by 3 bases and the J gene end by 8 bases; junction bases not matched to a gene: 4. The DNA for the CDR3 is TGCGCCAGCAGCTCCGGGACAGGGGGTGATTCACCCCTCCACTTT. This sequence encodes CASSSGTGGDSPLHF.